This TCR beta chain was documented in a study of blood T cell repertoires in COVID-19. For the study at large: T cells, B-cell-depleted T cells, or PBMCs provided the cDNA or gDNA that served as material.

Under the authors' procedure: Amplifying reference gene primers gave estimates of nucleated cell counts. The assay was immunoSEQ multiplex PCR, and TCRdb's table has in-frame clones only and misses some. The D gene and trimming were derived from the DNA, and the V and J assignments and clone size from that table. The table records over 200,000 clones, 65% to 90% of them present only once. All enrollees were roughly 18 to 95 years old and from under 25 US areas. Clinical histories supplied by participants themselves formed the basis of cohort assignment. Germline assignment: CDR1 MNHEY and CDR2 SVGAGI. Deletions cut 5 bases from V and 0 bases from J, with 8 bases between. CDR3 length: 15 residues.

The sample consisted of PBMCs or T cells enriched from blood (not recorded which). The chain combines TRBV6-5 with TRBJ2-6; D unclear. This sequence originates from a man between 18 and 29 years old who had recovered from COVID-19. The CDR3 DNA reads TGTGCCAGCAGTCGTTACAACTCTGGGGCCAACGTCCTGACTTTC. Translation gives CASSRYNSGANVLTF.